These T cell receptor beta chains were read from a single sample in a study of vaccination effects on CD4 cells after COVID-19. The assay was immunoSEQ multiplex PCR, and TCRdb's table has in-frame clones only and misses some. The data show fewer than 25,000 clones, around 69% seen once. No antigen has been assigned to these receptors. The material was CD4+ T cells from PBMCs cultured with SARS-CoV-2 spike peptides, obtained before COVID-19 vaccination. These receptors came from a human donor who had a prior SARS-CoV-2 infection. Each CDR3 is given with its conserved first and last residue. The D gene is left open where the match is weak. A clone size is listed for some rows: how often the clone was seen (once, few, many), or a class if it is expanded.

v_gene: TRBV7-2; abundance: NA; d_gene: TRBD1; j_gene: TRBJ2-1; CDR3nt: TGTGCCAGCAGCTTAGCCGGGACAGGGAGTTTTTGGGAGCAGTTCTTC; CDR3aa: CASSLAGTGSFWEQFF
v_gene: TRBV18; abundance: NA; d_gene: NA; j_gene: TRBJ1-6; CDR3nt: TGTGCCAGCTCACCCACCCCTAGAGAAGATTCACCCCTCCACTTT; CDR3aa: CASSPTPREDSPLHF
v_gene: TRBV18; abundance: NA; d_gene: TRBD2; j_gene: TRBJ2-1; CDR3nt: TGTGCCAGCTCACTAGCGGGGAGCTCCTACAATGAGCAGTTCTTC; CDR3aa: CASSLAGSSYNEQFF
v_gene: TRBV5-6; abundance: NA; d_gene: TRBD2; j_gene: TRBJ2-3; CDR3nt: TGTGCCAGCAGCCCCCGGACAGGGACTAGCGGGAGCACAGATACGCAGTATTTT; CDR3aa: CASSPRTGTSGSTDTQYF
v_gene: TRBV21-1; abundance: once; d_gene: NA; j_gene: TRBJ2-3; CDR3nt: TGTGCCAGCAGCCGCGACCTAGCGGGGAGCACAGATACGCAGTATTTT; CDR3aa: CASSRDLAGSTDTQYF
v_gene: TRBV19; abundance: NA; d_gene: NA; j_gene: TRBJ2-2; CDR3nt: TGTGCCAGTAGTACCCCGAGAGGCTCAACGAACACCGGGGAGCTGTTTTTT; CDR3aa: CASSTPRGSTNTGELFF
v_gene: TRBV23-1; abundance: NA; d_gene: NA; j_gene: TRBJ1-2; CDR3nt: TGCGCCCCGAGAGAGCACAGTCGACTATTTTTGGAGGTTTATGGCTACACCTTC; CDR3aa: CAPREHSRLFLEVYGYTF
v_gene: TRBV2; abundance: NA; d_gene: NA; j_gene: TRBJ1-2; CDR3nt: TGTGCCAGCGCACAGGACCTCAACTATGGCTACACCTTC; CDR3aa: CASAQDLNYGYTF
v_gene: TRBV11-2; abundance: few; d_gene: NA; j_gene: TRBJ1-1; CDR3nt: TGTGCCAGCAGCGTCAACAGGGATTTCTCCGAAGCTTTCTTT; CDR3aa: CASSVNRDFSEAFF
v_gene: TRBV6-5; abundance: NA; d_gene: NA; j_gene: TRBJ1-2; CDR3nt: TGTGCCAGCACTCCATCCGGCGGGGGTTATGGCTACACCTTC; CDR3aa: CASTPSGGGYGYTF
v_gene: TRBV24-1; abundance: few; d_gene: NA; j_gene: TRBJ1-4; CDR3nt: TGTGCCACCAGTGGGGGGGCTACTGAAAAACTGTTTTTT; CDR3aa: CATSGGATEKLFF
v_gene: TRBV9; abundance: NA; d_gene: NA; j_gene: TRBJ2-5; CDR3nt: TGTGCCAGCAGCCACAACGGACACAAAGAGACCCAGTACTTC; CDR3aa: CASSHNGHKETQYF
v_gene: TRBV19; abundance: few; d_gene: TRBD1; j_gene: TRBJ1-2; CDR3nt: TGTGCCAGTAGTACCGAGGACAGGGCCACTTCTAACTATGGCTACACCTTC; CDR3aa: CASSTEDRATSNYGYTF
v_gene: TRBV5-6; abundance: NA; d_gene: NA; j_gene: TRBJ1-2; CDR3nt: TGTGCCAGCAGCTTGTATGGGTCTAACTATGGCTACACCTTC; CDR3aa: CASSLYGSNYGYTF
v_gene: TRBV18; abundance: NA; d_gene: NA; j_gene: TRBJ1-4; CDR3nt: TGTGCCAGCTCCCCGACTTCAACTAATGAAAAACTGTTTTTT; CDR3aa: CASSPTSTNEKLFF
v_gene: TRBV6-2/TRBV6-3; abundance: NA; d_gene: TRBD2; j_gene: TRBJ2-1; CDR3nt: TGTGCCAGCAGTTACTCGACTAGCGGGAGTTACTATGAGCAGTTCTTC; CDR3aa: CASSYSTSGSYYEQFF
v_gene: TRBV7-2; abundance: NA; d_gene: TRBD1; j_gene: TRBJ1-1; CDR3nt: TGTGCCAGCAGCTCTGGACAGGGAATGAACACTGAAGCTTTCTTT; CDR3aa: CASSSGQGMNTEAFF
v_gene: TRBV5-1; abundance: NA; d_gene: NA; j_gene: TRBJ1-2; CDR3nt: TGCGCCAGCAGCTTGACAATAGGGTATGGCTACACCTTC; CDR3aa: CASSLTIGYGYTF
v_gene: TRBV7-8; abundance: once; d_gene: NA; j_gene: TRBJ1-1; CDR3nt: TGTGCCAGCAGCTTATTGGCGGACACTGAAGCTTTCTTT; CDR3aa: CASSLLADTEAFF
v_gene: TRBV5-4; abundance: once; d_gene: NA; j_gene: TRBJ2-4; CDR3nt: TGTGCCAGCAGCCCCTCTAATCCCGCGGCCAAAAACATTCAGTACTTC; CDR3aa: CASSPSNPAAKNIQYF
v_gene: TRBV2; abundance: NA; d_gene: NA; j_gene: TRBJ1-2; CDR3nt: TGTGCCAGCATAGCCGAAAATGGCTACACCTTC; CDR3aa: CASIAENGYTF
v_gene: TRBV5-1; abundance: NA; d_gene: NA; j_gene: TRBJ2-5; CDR3nt: TGCGCCAGCAGCTTGGTGGCAGGGGAAGGGACCCAGTACTTC; CDR3aa: CASSLVAGEGTQYF
v_gene: TRBV7-9; abundance: NA; d_gene: NA; j_gene: TRBJ2-2; CDR3nt: TGTGCCAGCAGCAAATGGGCGTACGGGTCCCCCGGGGAGCTGTTTTTT; CDR3aa: CASSKWAYGSPGELFF
v_gene: TRBV6-5; abundance: few; d_gene: NA; j_gene: TRBJ1-2; CDR3nt: TGTGCCAGCAGTACCGGGGGGAATGGCTACACCTTC; CDR3aa: CASSTGGNGYTF
v_gene: TRBV11-3; abundance: NA; d_gene: NA; j_gene: TRBJ2-3; CDR3nt: TGTGCCAGCAGCTTACAGGACAAAGTACAGTATTTT; CDR3aa: CASSLQDKVQYF
v_gene: TRBV4-3; abundance: NA; d_gene: NA; j_gene: TRBJ2-2; CDR3nt: TGCGCCAGCAGCCAAGAATTTAGGGCGGGTAACACCGGGGAGCTGTTTTTT; CDR3aa: CASSQEFRAGNTGELFF
v_gene: TRBV19; abundance: NA; d_gene: NA; j_gene: TRBJ1-4; CDR3nt: TGTGCCAGTAGTATCCGAACCGGGAGTCTAAATGAAAAACTGTTTTTT; CDR3aa: CASSIRTGSLNEKLFF
v_gene: TRBV5-6; abundance: NA; d_gene: NA; j_gene: TRBJ1-4; CDR3nt: TGTGCCAGCAGCTTGTCGGGGGAAGCTAATGAAAAACTGTTTTTT; CDR3aa: CASSLSGEANEKLFF
v_gene: TRBV27; abundance: few; d_gene: NA; j_gene: TRBJ2-7; CDR3nt: TGTGCCAGCAGTTCCACGTTCGCCCCTTACTACGAGCAGTACTTC; CDR3aa: CASSSTFAPYYEQYF
v_gene: TRBV9; abundance: NA; d_gene: NA; j_gene: TRBJ1-2; CDR3nt: TGTGCCAGCAGCGTTTGGGGGTCAGGCTACACCTTC; CDR3aa: CASSVWGSGYTF
v_gene: TRBV2; abundance: NA; d_gene: NA; j_gene: TRBJ1-4; CDR3nt: TGTGCCAGCAGTGAGTACAGACCGACTAATGAAAAACTGTTTTTT; CDR3aa: CASSEYRPTNEKLFF
v_gene: TRBV11-3; abundance: NA; d_gene: NA; j_gene: TRBJ2-5; CDR3nt: TGTGCCAGCAGCTTAGTATCCCAGGAGACCCAGTACTTC; CDR3aa: CASSLVSQETQYF
v_gene: TRBV5-1; abundance: few; d_gene: NA; j_gene: TRBJ2-1; CDR3nt: TGCGCCAGCAGCAGTCAGCCGGGGGCCTCCTACAATGAGCAGTTCTTC; CDR3aa: CASSSQPGASYNEQFF
v_gene: TRBV6-5; abundance: NA; d_gene: NA; j_gene: TRBJ1-1; CDR3nt: TGTGCCAGCAACCCCCTCGGGGGCAAGAACACTGAAGCTTTCTTT; CDR3aa: CASNPLGGKNTEAFF
v_gene: TRBV5-1; abundance: NA; d_gene: TRBD1; j_gene: TRBJ2-6; CDR3nt: TGCGCCAGCAGCTGGCCAGGGGGCGCGGTGGCTTCTGGGGCCAACGTCCTGACTTTC; CDR3aa: CASSWPGGAVASGANVLTF
v_gene: TRBV2; abundance: once; d_gene: NA; j_gene: TRBJ1-1; CDR3nt: TGTGCCAGCAGTCAGGAAAGGGAAAGTGAAGCTTTCTTT; CDR3aa: CASSQERESEAFF
v_gene: TRBV5-6; abundance: NA; d_gene: NA; j_gene: TRBJ1-3; CDR3nt: TGTGCCAGCAGCTTGTGGGGAACTTACTCTGGAAACACCATATATTTT; CDR3aa: CASSLWGTYSGNTIYF
v_gene: TRBV6-1; abundance: NA; d_gene: NA; j_gene: TRBJ1-5; CDR3nt: TGTGCCAGCAGTGAAGCGTTCGACAATCAGCCCCAGCATTTT; CDR3aa: CASSEAFDNQPQHF
v_gene: TRBV4-2; abundance: NA; d_gene: NA; j_gene: TRBJ2-2; CDR3nt: TGTGCCAGCAGCCAGATCCAACAGAACACCGGGGAGCTGTTTTTT; CDR3aa: CASSQIQQNTGELFF
v_gene: TRBV7-2; abundance: NA; d_gene: NA; j_gene: TRBJ2-7; CDR3nt: TGTGCCAGCAGTTACCAATTGGGGTACGAGCAGTACTTC; CDR3aa: CASSYQLGYEQYF
v_gene: TRBV28; abundance: once; d_gene: NA; j_gene: TRBJ1-1; CDR3nt: TGTGCCAGCAGTTTCGCGTCCCAGGGGATTGTTCAAGCTTTCTTT; CDR3aa: CASSFASQGIVQAFF
v_gene: TRBV5-5; abundance: NA; d_gene: NA; j_gene: TRBJ2-7; CDR3nt: TGTGCCAGCAGCTCCACCGGGACCCCCCTGATCTACGAGCAGTACTTC; CDR3aa: CASSSTGTPLIYEQYF
v_gene: TRBV11-2; abundance: NA; d_gene: NA; j_gene: TRBJ2-7; CDR3nt: TGTGCCAGCAGCCCGAGTACAGCAACCCACGAGCAGTACTTC; CDR3aa: CASSPSTATHEQYF
v_gene: TRBV11-2; abundance: few; d_gene: NA; j_gene: TRBJ1-5; CDR3nt: TGTGCCAGCAGCTCCGGGTTGGATCAGCCCCAGCATTTT; CDR3aa: CASSSGLDQPQHF
v_gene: TRBV29-1; abundance: NA; d_gene: NA; j_gene: TRBJ1-4; CDR3nt: TGCGGAACGATGGGGGCAACTAATGAAAAACTGTTTTTT; CDR3aa: CGTMGATNEKLFF
v_gene: TRBV5-1; abundance: medium-sized; d_gene: NA; j_gene: TRBJ1-3; CDR3nt: TGCGCCAGCAGCTTGGTCGGGCCTGGAAACACCATATATTTT; CDR3aa: CASSLVGPGNTIYF
v_gene: TRBV18; abundance: NA; d_gene: NA; j_gene: TRBJ1-4; CDR3nt: TGTGCCAGCTCACGGGAAGTTAATGAAAAACTGTTTTTT; CDR3aa: CASSREVNEKLFF
v_gene: TRBV2; abundance: NA; d_gene: NA; j_gene: TRBJ1-6; CDR3nt: TGTGCCAGCAGTGCAGACTTTCCCCTCCACTTT; CDR3aa: CASSADFPLHF
v_gene: TRBV29-1; abundance: NA; d_gene: TRBD1; j_gene: TRBJ2-5; CDR3nt: TGCAGCGTAACCCGAGGGACAGGGAGAGAAGAGACCCAGTACTTC; CDR3aa: CSVTRGTGREETQYF
v_gene: TRBV20-1; abundance: NA; d_gene: NA; j_gene: TRBJ1-2; CDR3nt: TGCAGTGCTAGTTTCAGGGGTGATAGGAACTATGGCTACACCTTC; CDR3aa: CSASFRGDRNYGYTF
v_gene: TRBV2; abundance: NA; d_gene: NA; j_gene: TRBJ1-1; CDR3nt: TGTGCCACCGCGACAGACTTAAACACTGAAGCTTTCTTT; CDR3aa: CATATDLNTEAFF
v_gene: TRBV15; abundance: few; d_gene: TRBD1; j_gene: TRBJ1-2; CDR3nt: TGTGCCACCAGCAGAGACGCAGGGGGCGCAGGGGGCTACACCTTC; CDR3aa: CATSRDAGGAGGYTF
v_gene: TRBV30; abundance: few; d_gene: NA; j_gene: TRBJ2-1; CDR3nt: TGTGCCTCCTTCAGCTCCTACAATGAGCAGTTCTTC; CDR3aa: CASFSSYNEQFF
v_gene: TRBV18; abundance: NA; d_gene: NA; j_gene: TRBJ1-3; CDR3nt: TGTGCCAGCTCGCCTGATGGGGCTGGAAACACCATATATTTT; CDR3aa: CASSPDGAGNTIYF
v_gene: TRBV5-5; abundance: NA; d_gene: TRBD1; j_gene: TRBJ1-5; CDR3nt: TGTGCCAGCAGCTTCGGACAGGGGGCGAGTAAGCCCCAGCATTTT; CDR3aa: CASSFGQGASKPQHF
v_gene: TRBV19; abundance: NA; d_gene: TRBD1; j_gene: TRBJ1-1; CDR3nt: TGTGCCAGTAGCCCTGACGACAGGGACACTGAAGCTTTCTTT; CDR3aa: CASSPDDRDTEAFF
v_gene: TRBV6-5; abundance: NA; d_gene: NA; j_gene: TRBJ2-7; CDR3nt: TGTGCCAGCAGCCGGCGCGGGGGCCCCTACGAGCAGTACTTC; CDR3aa: CASSRRGGPYEQYF
v_gene: TRBV18; abundance: NA; d_gene: NA; j_gene: TRBJ1-3; CDR3nt: TGTGCCAGCTCTCTAGAGCACGGGAGCTCTGGAAACACCATATATTTT; CDR3aa: CASSLEHGSSGNTIYF
v_gene: TRBV18; abundance: NA; d_gene: NA; j_gene: TRBJ2-3; CDR3nt: TGTGCCAGCTCACCCGGCAGGGGCACAGATACGCAGTATTTT; CDR3aa: CASSPGRGTDTQYF